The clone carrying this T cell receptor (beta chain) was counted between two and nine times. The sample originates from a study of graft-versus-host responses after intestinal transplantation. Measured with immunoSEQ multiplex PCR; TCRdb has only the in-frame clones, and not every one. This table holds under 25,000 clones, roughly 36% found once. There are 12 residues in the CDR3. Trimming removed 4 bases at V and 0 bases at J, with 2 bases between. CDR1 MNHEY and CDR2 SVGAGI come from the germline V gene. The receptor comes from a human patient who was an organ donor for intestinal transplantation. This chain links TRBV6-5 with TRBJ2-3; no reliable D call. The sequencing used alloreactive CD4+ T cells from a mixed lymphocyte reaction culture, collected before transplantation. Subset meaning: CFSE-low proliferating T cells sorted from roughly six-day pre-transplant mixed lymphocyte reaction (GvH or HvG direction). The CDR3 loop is CASSSSTDTQYF. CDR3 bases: TGTGCCAGCAGTTCAAGCACAGATACGCAGTATTTT.